This T cell receptor (beta chain) comes out of a study of cytomegalovirus exposure and HLA in healthy donors. As to this clone: The antigen is unknown.

CDR3 length equals 13 residues. After removal of 4 bases from V and 4 bases from J, the junction contained 3 bases not matched to a gene. The germline CDR1 and CDR2 sequences are SNHLY and FYNNEI. PCR was performed using 60 Vbeta and 13 Jbeta primers. Only in-frame clones appear in the TCRdb table, and some are missing; sequencing was by immunoSEQ multiplex PCR. The repertoire consists of some 220,000 clones, with about 80% occurring once and the leading ten covering about 0.58%. Broader study findings: Several of the most significant clusters were apparently associated with common viral pathogens in a later analysis.

This clonotype was sampled from a woman aged 40-49 years in good health and CMV-seronegative. This chain links TRBV2 with TRBJ1-2, with 7 nucleotides matching TRBD1. Sequenced sample: PBMCs. The CDR3: CASSAGGSYGYTF. The CDR3 bases are TGTGCCAGCAGTGCAGGGGGGAGCTATGGCTACACCTTC.